The 31 T cell receptor beta chains below come from one sample, sequenced in a study of blood T cell repertoires in COVID-19. The repertoire was sequenced with immunoSEQ multiplex PCR; TCRdb's copy has only in-frame clones and lacks some. Among roughly 52,000 clones, around 82% were seen once, and the ten largest hold approximately 5.2%. The sequencing sample was made of peripheral blood. The receptors here all came from a human donor in a cohort sampled during active COVID-19.

The table lists this clone with a few counts. This chain uses TRBV6-5 with TRBJ2-7, with 10 nucleotides matching TRBD1. CDR1 MNHEY and CDR2 SVGAGI come from the germline V gene. V was pared by 9 bases and J by 2 bases, with 7 bases of the junction left unmatched. The CDR3 consists of 14 residues. The CDR3 loop is CASLYGTGAYEQYF. DNA for the CDR3: TGTGCCAGTCTGTATGGGACAGGGGCCTACGAGCAGTACTTC.

The chain recombines TRBV21-1 with TRBJ2-2; the table calls TRBD1, which could not be checked here. TRBV21-1 is deemed a pseudogene. This CDR3 is 22 amino acids long. CDR3 region: CASSNHGGALRQGARCTGELFF. The CDR3 DNA sequence: TGTGCCAGCAGCAATCACGGGGGGGCCCTTCGACAGGGGGCGCGATGCACCGGGGAGCTGTTTTTT.

In this sample, this clone turned up once. The chain uses TRBV5-6 and TRBJ2-5; 9 bases map to TRBD2. This CDR3 has 15 amino acids. The V and J ends lost 5 bases and 1 base, in that order; junction bases with no gene match: 6. Germline assignment: CDR1 SGHDT and CDR2 YYEEEE. The CDR3 nucleotides are TGTGCCAGCAGGGAGCGGGGGGTATTCCAAGAGACCCAGTACTTC. Translating gives CASRERGVFQETQYF. Full variable domain (outside the CDR3, taken from reference TRBV5-6 and TRBJ2-5): DAGVTQSPTHLIKTRGQQVTLRCSPKSGHDTVSWYQQALGQGPQFIFQYYEEEERQRGNFPDRFSGHQFPNYSSELNVNALLLGDSALYLCASRERGVFQETQYFGPGTRLLVL.

V and J are TRBV18 and TRBJ2-7; 9 nucleotides agree with TRBD1. The CDR3 contains 15 residues. The germline gives CDR1 KGHSH, CDR2 LQKENI. Trimming cost V 5 bases and J 5 bases; bases outside gene matches: 10. DNA for the CDR3: TGTGCCAGCTCAGGGACAGGGAGCGCATGGGACGAGCAGTACTTC. Encoded protein: CASSGTGSAWDEQYF.

This clone showed up just once. The rearrangement links TRBV14 to TRBJ2-1; 8 bases are a match to TRBD2. CDR1 is SGHDN, CDR2 FVKESK, per germline. The CDR3 length is 15 residues. V lost 1 base to trimming and J lost 9 bases; unmatched junction nucleotides: 8. The CDR3 reads CASSQAAGGAAEQFF. The CDR3 DNA follows: TGTGCCAGCAGCCAAGCCGCCGGGGGGGCGGCTGAGCAGTTCTTC.

The V call is TRBV10-2, the J call TRBJ2-7; tentatively, D is TRBD2 (6 bases). The V end lost 0 bases, the J end lost 3 bases, and 15 bases lay between the germline ends. Germline V CDR1 and CDR2: WSHSY, SAAADI. This CDR3 has 16 amino acids. The CDR3 DNA reads as TGCGCCAGCAGTGAGTCGGGGCTAGCGTCGGACTACGAGCAGTACTTC. It encodes CASSESGLASDYEQYF.

This clone was seen just once. The chain links TRBV5-1 to TRBJ1-4, with 11 bases lining up with TRBD1. V lost 4 bases, J lost 7 bases, and 6 bases stayed unmatched. The CDR3 length is 15 residues. Germline V CDR1 and CDR2: SGHRS, YFSETQ. As DNA, the CDR3 is TGCGCCAGCAGCCCAGCGGGGACAGGGGGTGAAAAACTGTTTTTT. It yields the protein CASSPAGTGGEKLFF.

The chain couples TRBV3-1 (or the pseudogene TRBV3-2) to TRBJ2-7; D is perhaps TRBD1 (6 bases). The CDR3 covers 19 residues. V was shortened by 1 base and J by 7 bases, with 29 bases between the two germline ends. The germline V gene encodes CDR1 LGHDT and CDR2 YNNKEL (reference sequence). CDR3: CASSQALLTGISARGEQYF. As DNA, the CDR3 is TGTGCCAGCAGCCAAGCCCTTTTAACAGGGATTTCAGCTCGCGGGGAGCAGTACTTC.

V usage is TRBV2 and J usage is TRBJ2-6; a weak D match, TRBD2 (6 bases). Germline V gene lookup returns CDR1 SNHLY and CDR2 FYNNEI. The V and J ends lost 7 bases and 0 bases respectively, with 16 bases between them. The CDR3 runs 17 residues. CDR3 sequence: CASNVQTRISGANVLTF. For the CDR3, the DNA is TGTGCCAGCAACGTACAGACTAGGATCTCTGGGGCCAACGTCCTGACTTTC. The variable domain in full, completed from reference TRBV2 and TRBJ2-6, reads EPEVTQTPSHQVTQMGQEVILRCVPISNHLYFYWYRQILGQKVEFLVSFYNNEISEKSEIFDDQFSVERPDGSNFTLKIRSTKLEDSAMYFCASNVQTRISGANVLTFGAGSRLTVL.

The chain carries TRBV24-1 and TRBJ2-3; unclear D gene. The V and J ends lost 2 bases and 0 bases respectively, with 11 bases between them. CDR1 and CDR2 (germline): KGHDR, SFDVKD. The CDR3 is 16 amino acids. Here the CDR3 reads CATSDSKFISTDTQYF. CDR3 bases: TGTGCCACCAGTGATTCTAAGTTTATTAGCACAGATACGCAGTATTTT.

This chain joins TRBV6-6 and TRBJ2-1; D call uncertain. Germline V gene sequence: CDR1 MNHNY, CDR2 SVGAGI (reference sequence). V was cut by 5 bases and J by 5 bases, with 13 bases left in between. The length of the CDR3 is 14 residues. CDR3 coding DNA: TGTGCCAGCAGTAGTGTAAAGGCGGACAATGAGCAGTTCTTC. Translated: CASSSVKADNEQFF.

This clone showed up just a few times. The V and J genes are TRBV7-9 and TRBJ2-5, with D unresolved. This CDR3 is built from 12 residues. Germline V lookup: CDR1 SEHNR, CDR2 FQNEAQ (reference sequence). The ends were cut back, 3 bases at V and 2 bases at J, with 4 bases in the middle. In DNA form, the CDR3 reads TGTGCCAGCAGCTTCGGGCAAGAGACCCAGTACTTC. It codes for CASSFGQETQYF.

The chain combines TRBV6-5 with TRBJ1-4; D is ambiguous. Germline V lookup: CDR1 MNHEY, CDR2 SVGAGI. V was clipped by 5 bases and J by 8 bases, with 18 bases between them. This CDR3 comprises 15 residues. In DNA, the CDR3 is TGTGCCAGCAGTCTCACGGGGAATTTAGGGGAAAAACTGTTTTTT. Its protein product is CASSLTGNLGEKLFF.

The V call is TRBV19, the J call TRBJ1-1, with 8 nucleotides matching TRBD1. The CDR3 contains 16 residues. In germline, CDR1 is LNHDA, CDR2 SQIVND (reference sequence). V trimming: 0 bases; J trimming: 5 bases; junction bases outside the gene matches: 8. The CDR3 spells CASSIDYRGGETEAFF. DNA for the CDR3: TGTGCCAGTAGTATAGATTACAGGGGGGGAGAAACTGAAGCTTTCTTT.

The chain combines TRBV5-1 with TRBJ2-1; 12 bases fit TRBD2. The CDR3 extends over 19 amino acids. The germline CDR1 and CDR2 sequences are SGHRS and YFSETQ. With 4 bases clipped from V and 0 bases from J, the junction kept 11 bases outside the gene matches. This CDR3 reads CASSTPGTSGLSSYNEQFF. CDR3 sequence (DNA): TGCGCCAGCAGCACCCCCGGGACTAGCGGGCTGAGCTCCTACAATGAGCAGTTCTTC.

The genes are TRBV27 and TRBJ2-7, with D maybe TRBD2 (5 bases). The CDR3 sequence is 15 residues long. Germline CDR1 and CDR2: MNHEY and SMNVEV (reference sequence). V was trimmed by 3 bases and J by 2 bases, leaving 14 bases between them. Here the CDR3 DNA reads TGTGCCAGCAGTTTCTCGGGGTCACACCCCTACGAGCAGTACTTC. Translated: CASSFSGSHPYEQYF.

The genes are TRBV12-3 or TRBV12-4 and TRBJ1-1; 8 bases match TRBD1. The V and J ends lost 6 bases and 5 bases, in that order; junction bases with no gene match: 5. This CDR3 is built from 13 residues. CDR3: CASSLQGGTEAFF. The CDR3 DNA reads as TGTGCCAGCAGCCTACAGGGGGGAACTGAAGCTTTCTTT.

The chain recombines TRBV9 with TRBJ2-7; 15 bases agree with TRBD2. The CDR3 is 23 residues long. Germline V gene sequence: CDR1 SGDLS, CDR2 YYNGEE. The ends lost 4 bases at V and 7 bases at J; junction bases unmatched: 30. The CDR3 here is CASSYHTPPGLAGGPRGLWEQYF. The CDR3 DNA follows: TGTGCCAGCAGCTACCATACCCCTCCGGGACTAGCGGGGGGTCCTCGTGGGCTTTGGGAGCAGTACTTC.

The chain couples TRBV2 to TRBJ2-7, with D possibly matching TRBD2 (6 bases). Germline values: CDR1 SNHLY, CDR2 FYNNEI. Trimming cost V 6 bases and J 0 bases, with 9 bases left between them. The CDR3 sequence is 13 residues long. DNA of the CDR3: TGTGCCAGCAGCGGCGGGACCTCCTACGAGCAGTACTTC. Its translation is CASSGGTSYEQYF.

This sequence joins TRBV6-5 and TRBJ1-1; tentative D call: TRBD1 (6 bases). Trimming stripped 4 bases from V and 7 bases from J, with 22 bases between. Germline V gene data show CDR1 as MNHEY and CDR2 as SVGAGI. The CDR3 is 16 amino acids. CDR3 sequence reads: CASSSQRPQGWDEAFF. The CDR3 region has the DNA TGTGCCAGCAGTTCCCAACGGCCACAGGGATGGGATGAAGCTTTCTTT.

The chain has TRBV2 and TRBJ1-1; 7 positions agree with TRBD1. Germline CDR1 and CDR2: SNHLY and FYNNEI. Trimming at V came to 6 bases and at J to 0 bases, leaving 4 bases not matched to a gene. The CDR3 sequence is 14 residues long. The CDR3, as DNA: TGTGCCAGCAGATCACAGGGGATGAACACTGAAGCTTTCTTT. It yields the protein CASRSQGMNTEAFF.

The chain is built from TRBV12-3 or TRBV12-4 and TRBJ1-1; 8 nucleotides align to TRBD1. The CDR3 has 12 residues. The CDR3: CAVRDRGSEAFF. The CDR3, as DNA: TGTGCGGTCCGAGACAGGGGCTCTGAAGCTTTCTTT.

The V call is TRBV2, the J call TRBJ2-5, with 8 bases aligning to TRBD1. The CDR3 is made up of 14 amino acids. V gave up 8 bases and J gave up 2 bases; unmatched junction bases: 7. The germline CDR1 and CDR2 sequences are SNHLY and FYNNEI. The CDR3 bases are TGTGCCAGCTCCCAGGGGGCTTTACAAGAGACCCAGTACTTC. It translates to CASSQGALQETQYF.

The V and J genes are TRBV27 and TRBJ2-7; TRBD1 agrees at 9 bases. V lost 6 bases, J lost 0 bases, and 6 bases stayed unmatched. The length of the CDR3 is 15 residues. CDR1 and CDR2 (germline): MNHEY, SMNVEV (reference sequence). The CDR3 sequence is CASRPQGAGSYEQYF. The CDR3 DNA is TGTGCCAGCAGGCCACAGGGGGCGGGCTCCTACGAGCAGTACTTC.

V gene TRBV10-2 combines with J gene TRBJ2-3; possible D gene TRBD2, 6 bases. This CDR3 has 13 amino acids. Germline values: CDR1 WSHSY, CDR2 SAAADI. V lost 4 bases, J lost 5 bases, and 10 bases lay in between. CDR3 coding DNA: TGCGCCAGCAGTGGGGTCGGGAGAGATACGCAGTATTTT. It is translated as CASSGVGRDTQYF.

This clone was seen once. J is TRBJ1-1 and V is TRBV13; D call uncertain. Trimming took 5 bases from V and 11 from J, leaving 18 bases between them. Germline V gene sequence: CDR1 PRHDT, CDR2 FYEKMQ (reference sequence). The CDR3 runs to 13 residues. The CDR3 region has the DNA TGTGCCAGCAGCCTAAAAATCGGACGGGATGCTTTCTTT. Amino acid sequence: CASSLKIGRDAFF.

The sample holds a few counts of this clone. The chain has TRBV30 and TRBJ2-3; the match to TRBD2 covers 9 bases. Germline V gene data show CDR1 as GTSNPN and CDR2 as SVGIG (reference sequence). CDR3 length: 15 amino acids. The trim removed 3 bases at V and 4 bases at J, leaving 8 bases unmatched. The CDR3: CAWRVRGGGSDTQYF. The CDR3, as DNA: TGTGCCTGGAGAGTCCGCGGGGGGGGATCAGATACGCAGTATTTT. The variable domain in full, completed from reference TRBV30 and TRBJ2-3, reads SQTIHQWPATLVQPVGSPLSLECTVEGTSNPNLYWYRQAAGRGLQLLFYSVGIGQISSEVPQNLSASRPQDRQFILSSKKLLLSDSGFYLCAWRVRGGGSDTQYFGPGTRLTVL.

Comments on this clone: Other nucleotide sequences from this sample produce the same CDR3. The rearrangement links TRBV18 to TRBJ2-2, with 7 positions matching TRBD1. With V trimmed by 3 bases and J by 6 bases, 7 bases remained unmatched. Germline-derived CDR1 and CDR2 are KGHSH and LQKENI. The CDR3 consists of 15 residues. The CDR3 DNA sequence: TGTGCCAGCTCACCGCCGACAGGGCGGGCCGGGGAGCTGTTTTTT. Residues: CASSPPTGRAGELFF.

The chain recombines TRBV10-1 with TRBJ2-7, with 8 positions matching TRBD1. The CDR3 length is 13 residues. Germline V CDR1 and CDR2: WNHNN, SYGVQD (reference sequence). Trimming at V came to 9 bases and at J to 4 bases, leaving 8 bases not matched to a gene. As DNA, the CDR3 is TGCGCCAGACCCGACAGGGGATCTTACGAGCAGTACTTC. Protein product: CARPDRGSYEQYF.

CDR3 sequence: CASGRGGNQPQHF. For the CDR3, the DNA is TGTGCCAGCGGGAGGGGGGGCAATCAGCCCCAGCATTTT. This chain connects TRBV9 to TRBJ1-5; a possible D gene is TRBD1 (6 bases). Germline V gene lookup returns CDR1 SGDLS and CDR2 YYNGEE. Trimming left V 7 bases short and J 2 bases short, with 10 bases between. The CDR3 spans 13 residues.

This rearrangement joins TRBV7-6 to TRBJ2-5; D remains ambiguous. V was cut by 6 bases and J by 5 bases, with 22 bases left in between. CDR3 length: 16 amino acids. CDR1 SGHVS and CDR2 FNYEAQ come from the germline V gene. The CDR3 DNA follows: TGTGCCAGCAGTTGGCAGCCGGAGCAGACTTCTGAGACCCAGTACTTC. As protein: CASSWQPEQTSETQYF.